This T cell receptor beta chain comes out of a study of blood T cell repertoires in COVID-19. Across the study: Samples of COVID-19 (acute and convalescent) were obtained from the United States, Italy and Spain. T cells, B-cell-depleted T cells, or PBMCs provided the cDNA or gDNA that served as material.

The protocol was immunoSEQ multiplex PCR, while the TCRdb copy is restricted to in-frame clones and leaves out a portion. Counted here are 200,000 to 300,000 clones, approximately 81% occurring once; the ten biggest clones make up roughly 7.9%. V was clipped by 8 bases and J by 4 bases; unmatched bases: 7. Germline V gives CDR1 KGHSH, CDR2 LQKENI. This CDR3 has 13 amino acids. The sequencing input was peripheral blood. The source of this sequence is an elderly woman with acute or convalescent COVID-19. The genes are TRBV18 and TRBJ1-2; TRBD1 aligns across 7 bases. DNA for the CDR3: TGTGCCAGCGCAGACAGGGTGGGCTATGGCTACACCTTC. This encodes CASADRVGYGYTF.